This T cell receptor (beta chain) was captured by sequencing in a study of IL-17A CD8 T cells in psoriatic arthritis synovium. Background on the whole study: The goal of the study was to define the phenotype, molecular profile and function of synovial IL-17A+CD8+ T cells in psoriatic arthritis pathogenesis. Points the paper makes about the study in general: Because no psoriatic arthritis synovial tissue samples were available, cells were taken from synovial fluid instead of synovial tissue. Only a few patients were included in the TCR sequencing, a limited sample size that the authors acknowledged. Although most synovial CD8+ subsets stayed polyclonal, some individual clones made up over 5% of the repertoire.

Trimming costs V 6 bases and J 1 base, and their ends lie 9 bases apart. The CDR3 runs 13 residues from the cysteine to the phenylalanine. Just CDR3 DNA is preserved here, 39 bases in frame from base 1. From a lookup of the germline V gene (reference sequence), CDR1 and CDR2 are PRHDT and FYEKMQ. Synovial fluid effusions were drawn from actively inflamed joints of patients with psoriatic arthritis. Memory CD8+ T cells in synovial fluid were sorted patient by patient into Tc17 (IL-17A+) cells, bulk memory cells and Tc1 (IL-17A-IFNgamma+) cells in order to compare their TCR repertoires. The psoriatic arthritis patients fulfilled the Classification of Psoriatic Arthritis Study Group (CASPAR) criteria. For the bulk memory CD8+ T cell sort, CD45RA-CD27+/- cells were combined with CD45RA+CD27- cells. Three patients with psoriatic arthritis provided sorted synovial fluid CD8+ T cell subsets that underwent TCRbeta sequencing. After isolation with Lymphoprep, synovial fluid mononuclear cells were cryopreserved in liquid nitrogen until use. The medium used for cryopreservation was made up of around 52% fetal calf serum and around 10% dimethyl sulfoxide.

After DNA extraction (Qiagen), TCRbeta V-D-J rearrangements were amplified in a bias-controlled manner and then sequenced at high throughput (immunoSEQ; Adaptive Biotech). The paper's processing steps were these. The immunoSEQ Analyzer platform was used for sequence-level analysis of productive sequences. Clonality was calculated as 1 minus Pielou's evenness, with values from 0 (highly polyclonal) to 1 (monoclonal). Repertoire overlap between subsets was quantified with the Morisita index, from 0 (no similarity) to 1 (complete similarity). TCRdb retrieved this table from immuneACCESS and kept in-frame rearrangements only. Not all clones are present; in checked studies, unresolved V genes account for under half, and no reason is known for the remainder. The DNA gave D and trimming, while V, J and clone size come from that table. The sample yields 1,700 or so clones; approximately 70% were counted once. Roughly 9% of the sample is in the top ten clones.

On this clone itself: Its antigen target is currently unknown. Base qualities are not at hand, and no much larger clone is one base apart.

This chain joins TRBV13 to TRBJ1-2; the D gene is unclear. The receptor comes from a human donor with psoriatic arthritis. Sequencing was performed on memory CD8+ T cells from synovial fluid. The label giving this sample's cell subset or site can be read as: bulk memory CD8+ T cells (CD45RA-CD27+/- and CD45RA+CD27-). The CDR3 here reads CASSEVHNYGYTF. The bases read TGTGCCAGCAGTGAAGTTCATAACTATGGCTACACCTTC.